Listed below are T cell receptor beta chains from one sample, sequenced in a study of CD8+CD57+ T cells in acquired aplastic anemia. TCRdb processed the reads anew with MiXCR; each CDR3 protein has one entry. The profile covers under 350,000 distinct CDR3 sequences, with about 56% appearing a single time and approximately 8% taken by the ten largest. What was sequenced was sorted CD4+, CD8+, or CD8+CD57+ T cells (not recorded which) from PBMCs. The source of these receptors is a human donor with severe aplastic anemia or a healthy control (not recorded which). Both conserved end residues are part of each CDR3. D genes are given only for firm matches.

CDR3 length	V gene	D gene	CDR3 protein
8	TRBV6-4	.	CARGEQYF
16	TRBV15	TRBD1	CATSPGQGDGTDAQYF
14	TRBV5-1	TRBD2	CASAQGGFAPEQYF
12	TRBV5-1	TRBD1	CASRVGQGDYTF
11	TRBV2	TRBD1	CASPGQGEAFF
17	TRBV24-1	TRBD2	CAASDTGTSGGWDTQYF
14	TRBV5-1	TRBD1	CASSLTGDGDTQYF
13	TRBV29-1	.	CSARAGLHTEAFF
13	TRBV11-1	.	CASSLTAYYEQYF
15	TRBV2	.	CASSPDSFSGNTIYF
15	TRBV29-1	TRBD2	CSVLPGLAGQGTQYF
14	TRBV5-1	.	CASGLVRGIGEQYF
18	TRBV5-6	.	CASSLWVGRGTSYNEQFF
14	TRBV6-5	TRBD1	CASSFGTGAYEQYF
15	TRBV7-2	.	CASSPRGPAKNIQYF
14	TRBV6-4	.	CASSDRDTNSPLHF
14	TRBV20-1	TRBD2	CSARAGGAGETQYF
14	TRBV7-2	.	CASSSRPTAYEQYF
13	TRBV7-9	TRBD2	CASSLRLAGTQYF
13	TRBV7-2	.	CASSLGKGLEQYF
14	TRBV4-2	.	CASSPGRGAYEQYF
16	TRBV20-1	.	CSARDSNVPSYNEQFF
14	TRBV7-8	TRBD1	CASSRQGSAYEQYF
15	TRBV25-1	TRBD1	CASVAPGGMNTEAFF
20	TRBV7-9	TRBD2	CASSSGGTSGTGLVYNEQFF
15	TRBV15	.	CATSRDYSNNQPQHF
16	TRBV5-4	.	CASSLVNGQRNTEAFF
13	TRBV15	.	CATSGGVSQPQFF
14	TRBV7-7	.	CASSPQLGFGELFF
14	TRBV20-1	.	CSARAQGRNSPLHF
11	TRBV29-1	.	CSAGGGYGYTF
15	TRBV5-1	TRBD1	CASSDRDRSSYEQYF
14	TRBV28	.	CASSLGPQNTEAFF
16	TRBV5-1	.	CASSIITGTQGTEAFF
14	TRBV5-8	.	CASSTQANTGELFF
16	TRBV5-1	TRBD2	CASSLGGGSSYNEQFF
11	TRBV5-1	.	CASSLGETRYF
14	TRBV20-1	.	CSARVGLTNEKLFF
19	TRBV15	TRBD2	CATSSAQGTTGSMAYEQYF
14	TRBV19	.	CATKVNWGSYEQYF
13	TRBV27	.	CAGSTRTIPGYTF
12	TRBV27	.	CASMGSSYEQYF
12	TRBV29-1	.	CSVRVGFYEQYF
13	TRBV10-3	.	CAISESSYNEQFF
14	TRBV10-2	.	CASTRDAADYEQYF
14	TRBV2	TRBD1	CASKLRQGAAGYTF
14	TRBV2	.	CASSDRASYVEQYF
14	TRBV29-1	TRBD1	CSVGQTGTSETQYF